This T cell receptor beta chain came from a study of CD8 T cells in Susac syndrome. Whole-study findings and limits: The authors acknowledged that their TCR sequencing and HLA analysis involved a relatively small number of individuals.

As regards this clonotype: Its matching antigen is unknown.

RNA, at roughly 0.45 to 1 ug, was reverse transcribed with random hexamers. Amplification of TCR beta CDR3 used immunoSEQ multiplex PCR across 54 Vbeta and 13 Jbeta. Each CDR3 protein gets one entry after TCRdb re-called the immunoSEQ multiplex PCR reads with MiXCR. The table lists approximately 76,000 distinct CDR3 sequences, less than 95% of them singletons. The CDR3 runs 14 residues. In germline, CDR1 is LNHDA, CDR2 SQIVND (reference sequence). V gave up 5 bases and J gave up 7 bases, with 15 bases separating them. The material sequenced was CD8+ T cells from PBMCs. The TCR was taken from a human donor with multiple sclerosis. The chain links TRBV19 to TRBJ2-1; TRBD1 is a possible D gene (6 bases). This chain's CDR3 is CASSPGNRVNEQFF. CDR3 nucleotide sequence: TGTGCCAGTAGTCCTGGGAACAGGGTGAATGAGCAGTTCTTC.